A selection of T cell receptor beta chains follows, all from one sample in a study of T-cell memory formation after mild COVID-19. TCRdb passed the 5' RACE reads through MiXCR, listing each CDR3 protein once. This sample has over 400,000 distinct CDR3 sequences, with around 22% found just once. The sequenced material came from PBMCs or a T cell subset sorted from them (not recorded which). These TCRs come from an adult woman who had mild COVID-19 (a few samples of this study predate the infection). Cell type and time point are not known. Each CDR3 is given with its conserved first and last residue. Each record gives: V gene, J gene, clone size, D gene, CDR3 DNA, CDR3 protein. A D gene is named only where the DNA matches it firmly. Some rows mark clone size as missing; the rest say once, few, many or name a class of expanded clone.

V gene: TRBV12-3/TRBV12-4
J gene: TRBJ2-1
clone size: few
D gene: TRBD2
CDR3 DNA: TGTGCCAGCAGCCCCGTCCCTTTAGAAAGGACTAGCGGGAGGGTGGTCTTC
CDR3 protein: CASSPVPLERTSGRVVF

V gene: TRBV7-9
J gene: TRBJ2-3
clone size: few
D gene: NA
CDR3 DNA: TGTGCCAGCAGCCGACCGGGGAGCACAGATACGCAGTATTTT
CDR3 protein: CASSRPGSTDTQYF

V gene: TRBV12-3/TRBV12-4
J gene: TRBJ2-3
clone size: many
D gene: NA
CDR3 DNA: TGTGCCAGCAGTTCTTTCGCCGGACAGACCACGCAGTATTTT
CDR3 protein: CASSSFAGQTTQYF

V gene: TRBV20-1
J gene: TRBJ2-3
clone size: few
D gene: NA
CDR3 DNA: TGCAGTGCTCGGCCCGGGCTGGAAATAGATACGCAGTATTTT
CDR3 protein: CSARPGLEIDTQYF

V gene: TRBV5-1
J gene: TRBJ2-1
clone size: NA
D gene: TRBD2
CDR3 DNA: TGCGCCAGCAGCCCCGTAGCGGGAGGGCCTAGGGATGAGCAGTTCTTC
CDR3 protein: CASSPVAGGPRDEQFF

V gene: TRBV27
J gene: TRBJ2-3
clone size: NA
D gene: TRBD2
CDR3 DNA: TGTGCCAGCAGAATCCTAGCGGGGGGGCCGGATACGCAGTATTTT
CDR3 protein: CASRILAGGPDTQYF

V gene: TRBV27
J gene: TRBJ2-3
clone size: NA
D gene: TRBD1
CDR3 DNA: TGTGCCAGCCGGAGACAGGGGATCACAGATACGCAGTATTTT
CDR3 protein: CASRRQGITDTQYF

V gene: TRBV24-1
J gene: TRBJ2-3
clone size: NA
D gene: TRBD2
CDR3 DNA: TGTGCCACAACAGCGGGAGGAAGAGATACGCAGTATTTT
CDR3 protein: CATTAGGRDTQYF

V gene: TRBV18
J gene: TRBJ1-2
clone size: NA
D gene: NA
CDR3 DNA: TGTGCCAGCTCACCAGTGGGGGCGCCTCGACGCTACACCTTC
CDR3 protein: CASSPVGAPRRYTF

V gene: TRBV5-1
J gene: TRBJ2-3
clone size: few
D gene: NA
CDR3 DNA: TGCGCCAGCAAGCAGCTTGGGGGGCAGGGGCGGTCAGATACGCAGTATTTT
CDR3 protein: CASKQLGGQGRSDTQYF

V gene: TRBV7-6
J gene: TRBJ2-1
clone size: few
D gene: NA
CDR3 DNA: TGTGCCAGCAGCTATACAGGGCCTCTCTATGAGCAGTTCTTC
CDR3 protein: CASSYTGPLYEQFF

V gene: TRBV9
J gene: TRBJ2-2
clone size: few
D gene: NA
CDR3 DNA: TGTGCCAGCAGCGTATATGGCGGGGAGCTGTTTTTT
CDR3 protein: CASSVYGGELFF

V gene: TRBV19
J gene: TRBJ2-7
clone size: NA
D gene: NA
CDR3 DNA: TGTGCCAGTAGTATAGCCGTCCGAGCGGAAATCTACGAGCAGTACTTC
CDR3 protein: CASSIAVRAEIYEQYF

V gene: TRBV12-3/TRBV12-4
J gene: TRBJ1-3
clone size: few
D gene: NA
CDR3 DNA: TGTGCCAGCATTGGAGGGGGAAGAGGAAACACCATATATTTT
CDR3 protein: CASIGGGRGNTIYF

V gene: TRBV29-1
J gene: TRBJ2-1
clone size: NA
D gene: NA
CDR3 DNA: TGCAGCGTTGAGCGACAGAATGAGCAGTTCTTC
CDR3 protein: CSVERQNEQFF

V gene: TRBV5-1
J gene: TRBJ1-1
clone size: few
D gene: TRBD1
CDR3 DNA: TGCGCCAGCAGCTTGGAGCCAGGGGGTATGAACACTGAAGCTTTCTTT
CDR3 protein: CASSLEPGGMNTEAFF

V gene: TRBV10-3
J gene: TRBJ2-7
clone size: few
D gene: TRBD1
CDR3 DNA: TGTGCCATCAGTGATAAACAGGGGTATGAGCAGTACTTC
CDR3 protein: CAISDKQGYEQYF

V gene: TRBV7-2
J gene: TRBJ2-5
clone size: few
D gene: NA
CDR3 DNA: TGTGCCAGCAGCTTAGTAGCCCTTGGGGGAGCCCAAGAGACCCAGTACTTC
CDR3 protein: CASSLVALGGAQETQYF

V gene: TRBV5-1
J gene: TRBJ1-6
clone size: few
D gene: TRBD1
CDR3 DNA: TGCGCCAGCAGCCCCGGACAGGGGGCGGATTCACCCCTCCACTTT
CDR3 protein: CASSPGQGADSPLHF

V gene: TRBV6-5
J gene: TRBJ2-5
clone size: NA
D gene: TRBD2
CDR3 DNA: TGTGCCAGCAGTCAAGGGACTAGCGGGGGGGTAGAGACCCAGTACTTC
CDR3 protein: CASSQGTSGGVETQYF

V gene: TRBV7-2
J gene: TRBJ2-7
clone size: few
D gene: TRBD2
CDR3 DNA: TGTGCCAGCAGCCCGAGTACTAGCGGACCCTACGAGCAGTACTTC
CDR3 protein: CASSPSTSGPYEQYF

V gene: TRBV7-9
J gene: TRBJ1-1
clone size: few
D gene: TRBD1
CDR3 DNA: TGTGCCAGCAGCTCCGGGACAGCAGAAGCTTTCTTT
CDR3 protein: CASSSGTAEAFF

V gene: TRBV7-9
J gene: TRBJ2-1
clone size: few
D gene: NA
CDR3 DNA: TGTGCCAGCAGCCAAGGGGGGGGCCATGAAGGGCAGTTCTTC
CDR3 protein: CASSQGGGHEGQFF

V gene: TRBV19
J gene: TRBJ1-5
clone size: few
D gene: NA
CDR3 DNA: TGTGCCAGTAGTATGGGAGATCAGCCCCAGCATTTT
CDR3 protein: CASSMGDQPQHF

V gene: TRBV19
J gene: TRBJ2-5
clone size: NA
D gene: NA
CDR3 DNA: TGTGCCAGTAGTATCTCAGGGAGGTTCCAAGAGACCCAGTACTTC
CDR3 protein: CASSISGRFQETQYF

V gene: TRBV3-1
J gene: TRBJ2-5
clone size: NA
D gene: NA
CDR3 DNA: TGTGCCAGCAGCCAAGGGAAGACCCAGTACTTC
CDR3 protein: CASSQGKTQYF

V gene: TRBV19
J gene: TRBJ2-7
clone size: few
D gene: TRBD2
CDR3 DNA: TGTGCCAGTAGTATCCCGGAAGGGCTAGCGGGAGGCGAGCAGTACTTC
CDR3 protein: CASSIPEGLAGGEQYF

V gene: TRBV29-1
J gene: TRBJ2-7
clone size: NA
D gene: NA
CDR3 DNA: TGCAGCGTTGAAGAGGCTCGGAGGGGCGAGCAGTACTTC
CDR3 protein: CSVEEARRGEQYF

V gene: TRBV11-1
J gene: TRBJ1-1
clone size: few
D gene: TRBD1
CDR3 DNA: TGTGCCAGCAGCGGAGGGGGCGAGGAAACTGAAGCTTTCTTT
CDR3 protein: CASSGGGEETEAFF

V gene: TRBV5-1
J gene: TRBJ2-7
clone size: NA
D gene: TRBD2
CDR3 DNA: TGCGCCAGCAGCGTAAGCGGGGTCTCCCACGAGCAGTACTTC
CDR3 protein: CASSVSGVSHEQYF

V gene: TRBV12-3/TRBV12-4
J gene: TRBJ1-2
clone size: NA
D gene: NA
CDR3 DNA: TGTGCCAGTGGCCTCAGAGATCTACGCTATGGCTACACCTTC
CDR3 protein: CASGLRDLRYGYTF

V gene: TRBV6-6
J gene: TRBJ2-7
clone size: NA
D gene: TRBD1
CDR3 DNA: TGTGCCAGCAGTTACCAGGGGACAGGGTCTAGCTACGAGCAGTACTTC
CDR3 protein: CASSYQGTGSSYEQYF

V gene: TRBV12-3/TRBV12-4
J gene: TRBJ2-1
clone size: NA
D gene: NA
CDR3 DNA: TGTGCCAGCAGTTTAGGGACACCTGACTACAATGAGCAGTTCTTC
CDR3 protein: CASSLGTPDYNEQFF

V gene: TRBV4-3
J gene: TRBJ1-5
clone size: few
D gene: NA
CDR3 DNA: TGCGCCAGCAGCCAAGATAGGGGGATTAGCAATCAGCCCCAGCATTTT
CDR3 protein: CASSQDRGISNQPQHF

V gene: TRBV4-3
J gene: TRBJ2-6
clone size: NA
D gene: TRBD1
CDR3 DNA: TGCGCCAGCAGCCAAGAAGCGACAGGGGCCGGAGGGAACGTCCTGACTTTC
CDR3 protein: CASSQEATGAGGNVLTF

V gene: TRBV13
J gene: TRBJ2-7
clone size: few
D gene: NA
CDR3 DNA: TGTGCCAGCAGCTTCGTACGCAGCGAGCAGTACTTC
CDR3 protein: CASSFVRSEQYF

V gene: TRBV12-3/TRBV12-4
J gene: TRBJ2-1
clone size: NA
D gene: NA
CDR3 DNA: TGTGCCAGCAGTTTGGTTTTGCGGGACTCCTACAATGAGCAGTTCTTC
CDR3 protein: CASSLVLRDSYNEQFF

V gene: TRBV27
J gene: TRBJ2-5
clone size: NA
D gene: NA
CDR3 DNA: TGTGCCAGCAGTTTTATCTCTAGTCTAGAGACCCAGTACTTC
CDR3 protein: CASSFISSLETQYF

V gene: TRBV12-3/TRBV12-4
J gene: TRBJ2-5
clone size: few
D gene: NA
CDR3 DNA: TGTGCCAGCAGCCCCAGTGGGGCGCGAAAGAAAGAGACCCAGTACTTC
CDR3 protein: CASSPSGARKKETQYF

V gene: TRBV7-3
J gene: TRBJ2-3
clone size: many
D gene: TRBD2
CDR3 DNA: TGTGCCAGCAGCTTAATGGCTAGCGGGGGGGCTAGCACAGATACGCAGTATTTT
CDR3 protein: CASSLMASGGASTDTQYF

V gene: TRBV7-9
J gene: TRBJ2-5
clone size: once
D gene: NA
CDR3 DNA: TGTGCCATCAACTTGCCCGTACAAGAGACCCAGTACTTC
CDR3 protein: CAINLPVQETQYF

V gene: TRBV20-1
J gene: TRBJ1-1
clone size: few
D gene: NA
CDR3 DNA: TGCAGTGCTACTCCCGGGGGCACTGAAGCTTTCTTT
CDR3 protein: CSATPGGTEAFF

V gene: TRBV6-1
J gene: TRBJ2-3
clone size: NA
D gene: TRBD2
CDR3 DNA: TGTGCCAGCAGTGAATGGACTAGCGGGGGGGCGAATACGCAGTATTTT
CDR3 protein: CASSEWTSGGANTQYF

V gene: TRBV12-3/TRBV12-4
J gene: TRBJ1-2
clone size: NA
D gene: NA
CDR3 DNA: TGTGCCAGCAGATCAACAGGGTTGAACTATGGCTACACCTTC
CDR3 protein: CASRSTGLNYGYTF

V gene: TRBV20-1
J gene: TRBJ1-1
clone size: medium-sized
D gene: NA
CDR3 DNA: TGCAGTGCTAGAGGCAGGCTTCTAAGCGACACTGAAGCTTTCTTT
CDR3 protein: CSARGRLLSDTEAFF

V gene: TRBV5-1
J gene: TRBJ2-2
clone size: few
D gene: TRBD2
CDR3 DNA: TGCGCCAGCAGCCTCTACGAGATAGCGGGAGCTGTGGGCGGGGAGCTGTTTTTT
CDR3 protein: CASSLYEIAGAVGGELFF

V gene: TRBV6-2/TRBV6-3
J gene: TRBJ1-2
clone size: NA
D gene: NA
CDR3 DNA: TGTGCCAGCAGCGAACCTGGACGGCACACCTTC
CDR3 protein: CASSEPGRHTF